This T cell receptor (beta chain) was identified during a study of T cells in Graves' hyperthyroidism and ophthalmopathy. Notes on the study in general: Model-based prediction identified ophthalmopathy a median 6.5 months prior to its onset. Most thyroid clonotypes with frequency above 0.001 were detected in blood.

Thyroid ultrasound and orbital computed tomography, with clinical symptoms and serum thyroxine and TRAb, informed diagnoses. In its sample, this clonotype was seen many times. Antigen: not known. Amplified TCR beta CDR3 regions derived from RNA transcripts. Using the HTBI primer set, a first-round RT-PCR was run on the TCR CDR3. A single record per CDR3 protein comes from TCRdb applying MiXCR to the multiplex PCR reads. The repertoire has hundreds of thousands of distinct CDR3 sequences, about 15% of them found once; the top ten carry 5.8%. The CDR3 spans 16 residues. V gave up 5 bases and J gave up 2 bases; unmatched junction bases: 10.

The chain uses TRBV12-3 or TRBV12-4 and TRBJ2-3; 7 bases map to TRBD2. The receptor's source is a woman aged 25 to 39 with Graves' hyperthyroidism that later progressed to Graves' ophthalmopathy. Material: blood. DNA for the CDR3: TGTGCCAGCAGTGAGCGGGACGGGTTTAACACAGATACGCAGTATTTT. It is translated as CASSERDGFNTDTQYF.